Here is one T cell receptor beta chain with its context. Its specificity is not known. This sample was included in a study of T-cell reconstitution after alpha-beta-depleted transplantation in children. It was with unique molecular identifiers that the TCRbeta library was prepared. TCRdb independently ran MiXCR on the PCR reads; one entry per CDR3 protein. The sample shows under 450,000 distinct CDR3 sequences, about a sixth of them seen only once. Germline V gene lookup returns CDR1 LNHNV and CDR2 YYDKDF (reference sequence). The V and J ends lost 3 bases and 4 bases respectively, with 15 bases between them. CDR3 size: 15 residues. Study results and caveats: From newly produced T cells came most of the T-cell counts and diversity one year after transplant. Some patients' high day-60 TCRbeta diversity was attributed to recipient cells surviving conditioning.

The rearrangement joins TRBV15 to TRBJ1-1; TRBD1 is a possible D gene (5 bases). Sequenced material: PBMCs, mostly from graft donor cells, taken 360 days after TCRalphabeta/CD19-depleted stem cell transplant. The TCR sequence derives from a boy younger than two who had a stem cell transplant for Wiskott-Aldrich syndrome, so the T cells may come from the graft donor. The CDR3 DNA sequence: TGTGCCACCAGCAGTCACCCAGGGATAGGCACTGAAGCTTTCTTT. Residues: CATSSHPGIGTEAFF.